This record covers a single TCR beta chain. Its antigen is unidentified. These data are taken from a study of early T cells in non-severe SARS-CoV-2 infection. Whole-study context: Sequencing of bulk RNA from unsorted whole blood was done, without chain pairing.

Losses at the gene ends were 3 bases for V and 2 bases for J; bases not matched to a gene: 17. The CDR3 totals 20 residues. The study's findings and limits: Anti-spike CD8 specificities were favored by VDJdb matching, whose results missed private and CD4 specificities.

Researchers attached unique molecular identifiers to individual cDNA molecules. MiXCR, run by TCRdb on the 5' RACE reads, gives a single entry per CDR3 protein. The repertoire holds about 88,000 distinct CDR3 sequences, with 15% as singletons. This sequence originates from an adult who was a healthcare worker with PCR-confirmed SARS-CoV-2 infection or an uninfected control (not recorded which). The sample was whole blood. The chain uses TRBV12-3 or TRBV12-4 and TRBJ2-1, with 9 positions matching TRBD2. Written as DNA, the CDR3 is TGTGCCAGCAGTTTGTCCCCGGGGTTTGGGCTAGCGGGGACCTACAATGAGCAGTTCTTC. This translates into CASSLSPGFGLAGTYNEQFF.